These 15 T cell receptor beta chains were sequenced from one sample in a study of spatial heterogeneity in lung cancer. Via MiXCR, TCRdb re-called the 5' RACE reads, giving one row per CDR3 protein. The table lists more than 50,000 distinct CDR3 sequences, 6% to 9% of them singletons. Time point meaning: sample taken at primary tumor resection. Unsorted whole RNA samples from tumor, nontumor lung or frozen PBMC were sequenced. The starting material was PBMCs, obtained at surgery. The receptor source for this set is a female donor with early-stage non-small cell lung cancer.

On this clonotype itself: A much more abundant neighbour one base away suggests this may be a read error. The V and J genes are TRBV7-2 and TRBJ2-3; D not certain. The CDR3 consists of 16 residues. Germline CDR1 is SGHTA and CDR2 is FQGNSA. The V and J ends lost 5 bases and 10 bases respectively, with 25 bases between them. The CDR3 protein is CASSPGTRISGVAQYF. CDR3 DNA sequence: TGTGCCAGCAGCCCCGGTACAAGGATCTCAGGAGTCGCGCAGTATTTT.

This clonotype showed up many times. The chain employs TRBV6-5 and TRBJ2-3; D is ambiguous. V was shortened by 8 bases and J by 0 bases, with 9 bases between the two germline ends. The CDR3 contains 13 residues. Germline V gene lookup returns CDR1 MNHEY and CDR2 SVGAGI. As DNA, the CDR3 is TGTGCCAGCGGTTCTAGGAGCACAGATACGCAGTATTTT. This codes for CASGSRSTDTQYF.

Many counts were recorded for this clonotype. One junction end does not reproduce the germline sequence, and a read error may be involved. The rearrangement uses TRBV20-1 and TRBJ1-1, with D tentatively TRBD1 (6 bases). The CDR3 is 14 residues long. CDR1 and CDR2 (germline): DFQATT, SNEGSKA (reference sequence). CDR3 sequence (DNA): TGCAGTGCGGAAGAGGGGGGGGGAAGGCTGATCCTTGGATTT. As protein: CSAEEGGGRLILGF.

This clonotype was observed many times. The gene calls are TRBV6-5 and TRBJ2-7; no firm D call. V gave up 6 bases and J gave up 7 bases, with 19 bases separating them. Looked up from germline, CDR1 is MNHEY and CDR2 is SVGAGI. The CDR3 length is 14 residues. CDR3 DNA: TGTGCCAGCAGACCCGACCACGGGTTCAAGGAGCAGTACTTC. This encodes CASRPDHGFKEQYF.

There are a few counts of this clonotype. V gene TRBV2 combines with J gene TRBJ2-3; perhaps TRBD1 as D (5 bases). CDR1 SNHLY and CDR2 FYNNEI come from the germline V gene. The CDR3 has 13 amino acids. V shed 8 bases and J shed 5 bases, with 14 bases lying between them. The CDR3 sequence is CASRIGAGDTQYF. The CDR3 DNA reads as TGTGCCAGCCGCATAGGGGCTGGAGATACGCAGTATTTT.

This clonotype was found many times. The rearrangement uses TRBV6-2 or TRBV6-3 and TRBJ1-5, with D possibly matching TRBD1 (6 bases). The germline gives CDR1 MNHEY, CDR2 SVGEGT. The CDR3 runs to 14 residues. Between the trimmed V and J ends, which lost 6 bases and 9 bases, there was a span of 18 bases. The CDR3 sequence: CASRNDRPNGPQHF. CDR3 DNA: TGTGCCAGCAGAAACGACAGGCCCAATGGGCCCCAGCATTTT.

This rearrangement joins TRBV4-2 to TRBJ2-7; D not resolved. Germline assignment: CDR1 LGHNA and CDR2 YNFKEQ. The CDR3 sequence is 16 residues long. V shed 1 base and J shed 3 bases, with 16 bases lying between them. CDR3: CASSQGENSYFYEQYF. As DNA, the CDR3 is TGTGCCAGCAGCCAAGGGGAAAACTCCTACTTCTACGAGCAGTACTTC.

This clonotype was seen ten or more times. V usage is TRBV6-5 and J usage is TRBJ2-5; 7 bases fit TRBD1. The junction had 5 bases not matched to a gene; V was cut back by 5 bases and J by 5 bases. The CDR3 is 13 residues long. The V gene's germline CDR1 is MNHEY and CDR2 SVGAGI. CDR3 DNA sequence: TGTGCCAGCAGTCGACAGGGCTGGGAGACCCAGTACTTC. Translating it yields CASSRQGWETQYF.

This clonotype appeared many times. The V gene is TRBV10-2, the J gene TRBJ2-5; TRBD1 might be the D (6 bases). This CDR3 has 13 residues. Germline values: CDR1 WSHSY, CDR2 SAAADI. V lost 2 bases and J 4 bases, leaving 8 bases between the germline ends. The CDR3 DNA reads as TGCGCCAGCAGTGAGGGACAGCCAGAGACCCAGTACTTC. Its protein is CASSEGQPETQYF.

This clonotype came up many times. This chain's CDR3 is CASSQGFSGANVLTF. DNA for the CDR3: TGTGCCAGCAGTCAGGGGTTCTCTGGGGCCAACGTCCTGACTTTC. The chain recombines TRBV3-1 with TRBJ2-6; the D gene is possibly TRBD1 (6 bases). This CDR3 contains 15 residues. V shed 6 bases and J shed 0 bases, with 9 bases lying between them. Per germline, CDR1 LGHDT and CDR2 YNNKEL (reference sequence).

Many counts were recorded for this clonotype. The chain uses TRBV2 and TRBJ2-2; TRBD1 aligns across 7 bases. The germline V gene has CDR1 SNHLY and CDR2 FYNNEI. This CDR3 contains 12 residues. V dropped 4 bases and J dropped 8; count of bases not matched to a gene: 1. CDR3 bases: TGTGCCAGCAGTGGGGACAGAGGGGAGCTGTTTTTT. It yields the protein CASSGDRGELFF. Using reference TRBV2 and TRBJ2-2 for the parts outside the CDR3, the full variable domain is EPEVTQTPSHQVTQMGQEVILRCVPISNHLYFYWYRQILGQKVEFLVSFYNNEISEKSEIFDDQFSVERPDGSNFTLKIRSTKLEDSAMYFCASSGDRGELFFGEGSRLTVL.

There are many counts of this clonotype. The V call is TRBV7-9, the J call TRBJ2-3, with 13 bases that match TRBD2. There are 17 residues in the CDR3. After removal of 5 bases from V and 6 bases from J, the junction contained 11 bases not matched to a gene. Germline V gives CDR1 SEHNR, CDR2 FQNEAQ (reference sequence). The DNA of the CDR3 is TGTGCCAGCAGCGCCCGACTAGCGGGGGGAATACGGGATACGCAGTATTTT. This gives the protein CASSARLAGGIRDTQYF.

Ten or more counts support this clonotype. This chain uses TRBV3-1 with TRBJ1-6; D remains ambiguous. The CDR3 length is 15 residues. The V gene lost 8 bases and the J gene lost 3 bases, with 14 bases spanning the gap. From germline, CDR1 is LGHDT and CDR2 YNNKEL (reference sequence). CDR3 amino acids: CASGNFGHYNSPLHF. CDR3 sequence (DNA): TGTGCCAGCGGCAACTTCGGGCACTATAATTCACCCCTCCACTTT.

The V and J genes are TRBV15 and TRBJ2-3; 7 positions match TRBD1. In germline, CDR1 is LNHNV, CDR2 YYDKDF (reference sequence). CDR3 length: 14 amino acids. The V segment lost 3 bases and the J segment 1 base; nucleotides outside the gene matches: 1. CDR3 amino acids: CATSSGQGTDTQYF. The CDR3 DNA sequence: TGTGCCACCAGCAGCGGACAGGGCACAGATACGCAGTATTTT.

Turning to this clonotype: This clone may be a read error of a much larger clone one base away. CDR3 in amino acids: CACSQTILGQPQHF. The CDR3 coding sequence is TGTGCCTGCAGCCAAACAATTCTGGGTCAGCCCCAGCATTTT. V is TRBV3-1 and J is TRBJ1-5; no firm D call. CDR3 length equals 14 residues. Germline CDR1 LGHDT, CDR2 YNNKEL (reference sequence).